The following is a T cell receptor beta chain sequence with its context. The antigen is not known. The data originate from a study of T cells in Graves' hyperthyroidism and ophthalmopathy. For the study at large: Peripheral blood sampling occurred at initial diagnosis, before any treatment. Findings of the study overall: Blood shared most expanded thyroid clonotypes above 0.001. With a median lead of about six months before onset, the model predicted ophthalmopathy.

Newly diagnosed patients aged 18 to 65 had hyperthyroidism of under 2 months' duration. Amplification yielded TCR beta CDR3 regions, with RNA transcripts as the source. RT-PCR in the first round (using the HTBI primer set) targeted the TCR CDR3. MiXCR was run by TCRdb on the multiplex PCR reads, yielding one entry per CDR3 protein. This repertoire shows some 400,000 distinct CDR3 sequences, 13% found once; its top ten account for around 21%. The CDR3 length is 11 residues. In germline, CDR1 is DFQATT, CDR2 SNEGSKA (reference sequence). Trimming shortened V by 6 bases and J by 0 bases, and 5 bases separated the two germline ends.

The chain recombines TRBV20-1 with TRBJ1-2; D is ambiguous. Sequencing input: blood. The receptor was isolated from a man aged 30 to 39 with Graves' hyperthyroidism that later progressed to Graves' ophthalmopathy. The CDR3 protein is CSANPNYGYTF. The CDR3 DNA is TGCAGTGCCAACCCTAACTATGGCTACACCTTC.